This is a list of T cell receptor beta chains from one sample in a study of blood T cell repertoires in COVID-19. Sequencing used immunoSEQ multiplex PCR; TCRdb keeps in-frame clones, though not all of them. The repertoire holds more than 150,000 clones, with 82% as singletons. Sequencing used peripheral blood. The receptor source for this set is a woman aged 25 to 39 with acute or convalescent COVID-19. CDR3s include the opening cysteine and the closing phenylalanine or tryptophan. The D gene is left open where the match is weak. Expanded clones get a size class; other rows say once, few or many, or leave the size out.

V	D	J	size	CDR3	DNA
TRBV6-2/TRBV6-3	TRBD2	TRBJ2-7	.	CASSYSGTSDYEQYF	TGTGCCAGCAGTTACTCCGGGACTAGCGACTACGAGCAGTACTTC
TRBV27	TRBD1	TRBJ1-5	.	CASSTFGTEPNQPQHF	TGTGCCAGCAGCACCTTCGGGACAGAACCTAATCAGCCCCAGCATTTT
TRBV29-1	TRBD1	TRBJ1-1	.	CSGGQGASEAFF	TGCAGCGGGGGACAGGGGGCATCTGAAGCTTTCTTT
TRBV11-3	.	TRBJ2-7	many	CASSLVSRDKQYF	TGTGCCAGCAGCTTAGTTAGCAGGGACAAGCAGTACTTC
TRBV12-2	.	TRBJ1-1	.	CASRLEMPQVGQGDTEAFF	TGTGCAAGTCGCTTAGAAATGCCCCAAGTGGGACAGGGGGACACTGAAGCTTTCTTT
TRBV5-4	TRBD2	TRBJ2-5	few	CASSPLAGGPETQYF	TGTGCCAGCAGCCCACTAGCGGGGGGGCCGGAGACCCAGTACTTC
TRBV20-1	.	TRBJ2-3	once	CSARPRDTQYF	TGCAGTGCTAGGCCTAGGGATACGCAGTATTTT
TRBV7-3	TRBD1	TRBJ1-2	.	CASSPGTENGYTF	TGTGCCAGCAGCCCAGGGACAGAAAATGGCTACACCTTC
TRBV5-5	.	TRBJ1-5	.	CASSALTGFSSQPQHF	TGTGCCAGCAGCGCCCTTACAGGGTTTTCCAGTCAGCCCCAGCATTTT
TRBV5-1	.	TRBJ1-1	.	CASSLSAGMNTEAFF	TGCGCCAGCAGCTTGAGCGCAGGGATGAACACTGAAGCTTTCTTT
TRBV10-3	TRBD2	TRBJ2-2	.	CAISVLASGEPNTGELFF	TGTGCCATCAGTGTGTTGGCTAGCGGGGAACCGAACACCGGGGAGCTGTTTTTT
TRBV5-5	TRBD1	TRBJ1-2	.	CASSLTGGGGGYTF	TGTGCCAGCAGCTTGACAGGGGGCGGTGGTGGCTACACCTTC
TRBV27	.	TRBJ2-2	.	CASSFRDSTGELFF	TGTGCCAGCAGTTTTCGAGACAGCACCGGGGAGCTGTTTTTT
TRBV27	TRBD2	TRBJ2-7	once	CASSSGTSGVREQYF	TGTGCCAGCAGTTCCGGGACTAGCGGGGTCCGCGAGCAGTACTTC
TRBV10-3	.	TRBJ2-2	.	CAIRGGTENTGELFF	TGTGCCATCCGCGGAGGGACGGAGAACACCGGGGAGCTGTTTTTT
TRBV5-6	TRBD1	TRBJ2-1	.	CASSSDREYYEQFF	TGTGCCAGCAGCTCCGACAGGGAGTATTATGAGCAGTTCTTC
TRBV30	TRBD1	TRBJ1-6	.	CAWRTSQGAGSPLHF	TGTGCCTGGAGGACTTCACAGGGGGCCGGTTCACCCCTCCACTTT
TRBV2	TRBD1	TRBJ2-7	few	CASTQGAYEQYF	TGTGCCAGCACCCAGGGGGCCTACGAGCAGTACTTC
TRBV10-3	.	TRBJ1-4	.	CAISERGSDEKLFF	TGTGCCATCAGTGAGAGGGGGAGTGACGAAAAACTGTTTTTT
TRBV19	.	TRBJ1-2	.	CATQPQGFYGYTF	TGTGCCACCCAACCACAGGGATTCTATGGCTACACCTTC
TRBV6-4	TRBD1	TRBJ1-2	.	CASSDFRTGGEYGYTF	TGTGCCAGCAGTGACTTTAGGACAGGGGGCGAATATGGCTACACCTTC
TRBV5-1	.	TRBJ2-2	.	CASSLLALNTGELFF	TGCGCCAGCAGCTTGTTAGCTTTGAACACCGGGGAGCTGTTTTTT
TRBV29-1	.	TRBJ2-7	.	CSVVTDLRLEQYF	TGCAGCGTTGTCACGGACTTACGTCTGGAGCAGTACTTC
TRBV6-6	.	TRBJ2-5	.	CASSLGSLWETQYF	TGTGCCAGCAGTCTCGGGAGTTTGTGGGAGACCCAGTACTTC
TRBV15	.	TRBJ1-2	.	CATSRSDSLSGNYGYTF	TGTGCCACCAGCAGATCGGACAGCCTTAGCGGGAACTATGGCTACACCTTC
TRBV28	.	TRBJ2-1	few	CASSLGQLYNEQFF	TGTGCCAGCAGTCTCGGACAGTTGTACAATGAGCAGTTCTTC
TRBV7-9	.	TRBJ1-6	.	CASSTALFSPLHF	TGTGCCAGCAGCACCGCACTTTTTTCACCCCTCCACTTT
TRBV13	TRBD1	TRBJ1-3	.	CASSLEGQSSGNTIYF	TGTGCCAGCAGCTTAGAGGGACAGAGCTCTGGAAACACCATATATTTT
TRBV7-2	.	TRBJ1-4	.	CASSLVGSKNEKLFF	TGTGCCAGCAGCTTAGTCGGGAGCAAGAATGAAAAACTGTTTTTT
TRBV15	.	TRBJ2-7	.	CATSGKTGAVYEQYF	TGTGCCACCAGCGGAAAAACGGGAGCCGTCTACGAGCAGTACTTC